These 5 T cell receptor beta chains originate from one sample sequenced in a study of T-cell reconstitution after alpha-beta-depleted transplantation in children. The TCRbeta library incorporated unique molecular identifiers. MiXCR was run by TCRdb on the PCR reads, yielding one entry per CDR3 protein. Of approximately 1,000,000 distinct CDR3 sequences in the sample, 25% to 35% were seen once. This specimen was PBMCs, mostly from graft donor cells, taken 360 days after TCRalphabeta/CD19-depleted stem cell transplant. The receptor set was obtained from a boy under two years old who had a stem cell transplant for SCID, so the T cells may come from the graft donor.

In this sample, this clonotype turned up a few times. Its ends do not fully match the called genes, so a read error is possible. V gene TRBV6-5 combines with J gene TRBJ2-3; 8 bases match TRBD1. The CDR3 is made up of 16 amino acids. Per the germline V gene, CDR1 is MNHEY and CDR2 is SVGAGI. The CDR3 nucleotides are TGTGCCAGCAGCTACTCCCGGGACAGGAGCACAGATACGCAGTATTTT. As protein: CASSYSRDRSTDTQYF.

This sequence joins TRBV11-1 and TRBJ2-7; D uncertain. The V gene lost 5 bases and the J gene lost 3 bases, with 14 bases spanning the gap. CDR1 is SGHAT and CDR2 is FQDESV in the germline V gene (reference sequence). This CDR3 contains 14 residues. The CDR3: CASSLRSQIYEQYF. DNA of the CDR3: TGTGCCAGCAGCCTCCGAAGCCAAATCTACGAGCAGTACTTC.

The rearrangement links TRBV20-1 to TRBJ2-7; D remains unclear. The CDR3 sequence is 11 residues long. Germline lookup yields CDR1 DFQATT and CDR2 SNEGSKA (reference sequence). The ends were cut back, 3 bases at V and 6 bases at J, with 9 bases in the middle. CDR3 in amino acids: CSASLPGEQYF. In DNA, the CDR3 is TGCAGTGCTAGTCTCCCGGGCGAGCAGTACTTC.

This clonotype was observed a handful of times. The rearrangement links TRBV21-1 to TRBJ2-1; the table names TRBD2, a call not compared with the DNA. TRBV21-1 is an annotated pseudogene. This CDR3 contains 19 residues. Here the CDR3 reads CASSKVLRRGLASYNEQFF. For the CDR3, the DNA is TGTGCCAGCAGCAAAGTCTTACGGCGGGGACTAGCCTCCTACAATGAGCAGTTCTTC.

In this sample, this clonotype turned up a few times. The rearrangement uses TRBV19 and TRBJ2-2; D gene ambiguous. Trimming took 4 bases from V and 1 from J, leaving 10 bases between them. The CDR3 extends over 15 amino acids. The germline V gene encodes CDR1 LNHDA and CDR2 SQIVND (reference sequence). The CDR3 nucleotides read TGTGCCAGTAGTAATCGAGAATTGAACACCGGGGAGCTGTTTTTT. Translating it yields CASSNRELNTGELFF.